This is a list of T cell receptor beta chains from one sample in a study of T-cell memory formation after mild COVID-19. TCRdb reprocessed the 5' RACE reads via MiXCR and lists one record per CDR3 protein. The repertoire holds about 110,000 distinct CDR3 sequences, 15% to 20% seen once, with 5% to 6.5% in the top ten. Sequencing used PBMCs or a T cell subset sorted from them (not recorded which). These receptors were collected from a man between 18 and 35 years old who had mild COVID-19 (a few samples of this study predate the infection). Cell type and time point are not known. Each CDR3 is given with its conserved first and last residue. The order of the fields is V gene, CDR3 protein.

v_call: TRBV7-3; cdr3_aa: CASSPNRGAGELFF
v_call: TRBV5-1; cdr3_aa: CASSFGFGKYQETQYF
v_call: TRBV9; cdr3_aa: CASSVVNTDTQYF
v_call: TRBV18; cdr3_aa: CASSLQGQDGNTIYF
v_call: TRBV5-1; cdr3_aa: CASSTTRLGPPGELFF
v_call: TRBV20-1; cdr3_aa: CSAPPAPGANVLTF
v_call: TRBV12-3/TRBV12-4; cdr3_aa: CASSLGSGTLGNEQFF
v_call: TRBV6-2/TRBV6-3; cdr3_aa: CASTFGSRDTQYF
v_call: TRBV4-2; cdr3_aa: CASSPGTGDPYEQYF
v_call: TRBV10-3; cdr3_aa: CAISVGTSGGTDTQYF
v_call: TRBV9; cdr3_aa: CASSLRLAGNTDTQYF
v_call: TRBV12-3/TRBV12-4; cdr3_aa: CASSEYENQPQHF
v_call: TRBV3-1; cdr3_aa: CASSQVARGGNTEAFF
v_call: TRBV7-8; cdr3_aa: CASSRTRRGQYF
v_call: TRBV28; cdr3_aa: CASSTWDREAVNEQFF
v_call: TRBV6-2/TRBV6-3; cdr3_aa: CASSYGGSSYNEQFF
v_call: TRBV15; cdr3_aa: CATRTSGGDEQFF
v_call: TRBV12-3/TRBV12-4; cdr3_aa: CASSLYGDVLNTGELFF
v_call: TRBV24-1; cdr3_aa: CATSDLDSQETQYF
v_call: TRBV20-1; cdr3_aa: CSASSAPAGADTQYF
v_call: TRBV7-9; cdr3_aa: CASRQGESGELFF
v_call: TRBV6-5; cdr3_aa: CASSYLGTGKGTDTQYF
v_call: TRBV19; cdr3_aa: CASSTRQDRGLSSPLHF
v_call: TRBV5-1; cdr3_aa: CASSFTEDYGYTF
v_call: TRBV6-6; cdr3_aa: CASRPTGRETEAFF
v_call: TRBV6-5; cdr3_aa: CASSFGTFGGGYTF
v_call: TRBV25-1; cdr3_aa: CASSGLAGFSTDTQYF
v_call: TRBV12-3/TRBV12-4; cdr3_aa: CASSQGVAASTDTQYF
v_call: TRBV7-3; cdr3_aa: CASSLEGLRYTF
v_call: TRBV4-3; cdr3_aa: CASSQERNRDLSGNTIYF
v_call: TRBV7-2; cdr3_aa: CASSGRDILSSPLHF
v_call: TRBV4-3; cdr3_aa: CASSPSTSGTDTQYF
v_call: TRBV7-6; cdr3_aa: CASSLLGGDTQYF